This T cell receptor beta chain was sequenced for a study of shared clonotypes between healthy human individuals (dated by TCRdb to 2018 to 2020). For context, the study as a whole: The cohort included three men and a couple of women between 18 and 49 years of age. Per donor, three plates each were used for CD4 naive and CD4 memory, two for CD8 naive, and one for CD8 memory. To estimate repertoire size and how much clonotypes are shared between individuals, the study performed deep sequencing of blood TCR repertoires from about 5 healthy adults. Libraries were prepared and TCR repertoires were sequenced by different laboratories using diverse techniques, in order to increase sequencing depth and limit assay-specific biases. Per donor, leukapheresis produced somewhere between about 0.8 and 9 billion PBMCs.

The V end loses 4 bases and the J end loses 4 bases, and a stretch of 10 bases separates them. From the cysteine up to the phenylalanine, the CDR3 has a length of 13 residues. The sequence is cut down to CDR3 DNA, 39 bases in frame from base 1. The germline V gene specifies SGHTA as CDR1 and FQGNSA as CDR2. TCR CDR3 regions were amplified from genomic DNA by multiplex PCR using the deep immunoSEQ assay. Extracted genomic DNA from each cell subset was distributed evenly across all wells of several immunoSEQ 96-well plates, and each plate was treated as a replicate. For sorted subsets, each replicate PCR was loaded with about 0.2 ug genomic DNA, equivalent to approximately 27,000 T cell genomes. Purified libraries were quantified with a Qubit 3.0 fluorometer, sized on a Bioanalyzer 2100, and re-quantified with the KAPA Library Quantification kit. Every immunoSEQ 96-well plate was sequenced on a separate single-read 150-cycle Illumina NextSeq 550 flow cell. In the authors' own workflow: Because the immunoSEQ output included only junctional sequences and no quality scores, the filtering could not be the same as the filtering used for full-length reads. Sequences were annotated with PyIR, a Python wrapper for IgBLAST v1.9, and V/J genes and CDR3 were assigned using IMGT germline references. Reads with weak V/J assignments (E-value above 1e-6), missing CDR3, stop codons, out-of-frame junctions, or ambiguous translated residues were removed. V3J clonotypes were defined as sequences sharing an identical inferred V gene, J gene, and CDR3 amino acid sequence. The percentage overlap between two repertoires was calculated by dividing the number of shared unique clonotypes by the size of the smaller repertoire. Repertoire richness was assessed with RTK rarefaction, the Chao1 estimator, and Recon v2.1 estimates of unobserved clonotypes. Generation probabilities were computed with OLGA for all TCRbeta clonotypes obtained by the gDNA method from a few donors. TCRdb provides this immuneACCESS table in a form limited to in-frame rearrangements. Some clones are lacking; in checked studies, under half of them reflect an unresolved V gene, and why the rest are absent is not known. V and J calls and clone size come straight from that table; D and trimming were deduced from the DNA. The sample table lists over 850,000 clones, around 78% of them with a count of one. The top ten clonotypes cover roughly 0.62% of the sample.

The paper's findings and limits, for the study overall: Pairwise subsampling led to the expectation that sequencing depth would affect the degree of clonotype sharing among donors. Because the study included only a small number of donors, the genetic and exposure-history diversity represented was limited. Sampling was restricted to blood, and TCR repertoires in tissue are likely to differ from TCR repertoires in blood. Clonotypes shared by all four sorted-subset donors showed higher generation probabilities than non-shared clonotypes. Even with the large sequencing depth, rarefaction of the sorted-subset datasets indicated that sequencing was incomplete. Sharing across several donors was observed for around 5% of naive CD4, 3% to 3.5% of naive CD8, over 2% of memory CD4, and about 0.38% of memory CD8 clonotypes. Larger estimated clonotype richness was generally found for naive subsets than for memory subsets.

With respect to this clone: It lacks a known antigen. Qualities for individual bases were not recorded, and no much larger clone is one base off.

The donors were healthy, HIV-negative adults with no recently reported acute infections or vaccinations. Only Caucasian adults living in Nashville, Tennessee, USA were represented among the donors. CD4+ T cells were enriched by magnetic negative selection, after which naive cells were positively selected on CD45RA and the negative fraction was taken as the memory subset. Blood was obtained by leukapheresis, after which PBMCs were separated by Ficoll-Histopaque density gradient centrifugation and cryopreserved in liquid nitrogen vapor phase. Analytical flow cytometry was used to check the purity and quantity of every magnetically sorted T cell population. Genomic DNA was isolated from every sorted fraction and measured by UV absorbance on a Nanodrop 2000c.

The rearrangement joined TRBV7-2 to TRBJ1-1; the D gene assignment is ambiguous. The source is a man between 18 and 29 years old in good health. Some clones in this sample may be carry-over from other donors' samples. The sample consisted of memory CD4+ T cells from PBMCs. The cell subset or site label, as the study defines it: CD45RA-negative fraction. The CDR3 loop reads CASSYTPGTEAFF. The DNA is TGTGCCAGCAGCTATACACCTGGCACTGAAGCTTTCTTT.